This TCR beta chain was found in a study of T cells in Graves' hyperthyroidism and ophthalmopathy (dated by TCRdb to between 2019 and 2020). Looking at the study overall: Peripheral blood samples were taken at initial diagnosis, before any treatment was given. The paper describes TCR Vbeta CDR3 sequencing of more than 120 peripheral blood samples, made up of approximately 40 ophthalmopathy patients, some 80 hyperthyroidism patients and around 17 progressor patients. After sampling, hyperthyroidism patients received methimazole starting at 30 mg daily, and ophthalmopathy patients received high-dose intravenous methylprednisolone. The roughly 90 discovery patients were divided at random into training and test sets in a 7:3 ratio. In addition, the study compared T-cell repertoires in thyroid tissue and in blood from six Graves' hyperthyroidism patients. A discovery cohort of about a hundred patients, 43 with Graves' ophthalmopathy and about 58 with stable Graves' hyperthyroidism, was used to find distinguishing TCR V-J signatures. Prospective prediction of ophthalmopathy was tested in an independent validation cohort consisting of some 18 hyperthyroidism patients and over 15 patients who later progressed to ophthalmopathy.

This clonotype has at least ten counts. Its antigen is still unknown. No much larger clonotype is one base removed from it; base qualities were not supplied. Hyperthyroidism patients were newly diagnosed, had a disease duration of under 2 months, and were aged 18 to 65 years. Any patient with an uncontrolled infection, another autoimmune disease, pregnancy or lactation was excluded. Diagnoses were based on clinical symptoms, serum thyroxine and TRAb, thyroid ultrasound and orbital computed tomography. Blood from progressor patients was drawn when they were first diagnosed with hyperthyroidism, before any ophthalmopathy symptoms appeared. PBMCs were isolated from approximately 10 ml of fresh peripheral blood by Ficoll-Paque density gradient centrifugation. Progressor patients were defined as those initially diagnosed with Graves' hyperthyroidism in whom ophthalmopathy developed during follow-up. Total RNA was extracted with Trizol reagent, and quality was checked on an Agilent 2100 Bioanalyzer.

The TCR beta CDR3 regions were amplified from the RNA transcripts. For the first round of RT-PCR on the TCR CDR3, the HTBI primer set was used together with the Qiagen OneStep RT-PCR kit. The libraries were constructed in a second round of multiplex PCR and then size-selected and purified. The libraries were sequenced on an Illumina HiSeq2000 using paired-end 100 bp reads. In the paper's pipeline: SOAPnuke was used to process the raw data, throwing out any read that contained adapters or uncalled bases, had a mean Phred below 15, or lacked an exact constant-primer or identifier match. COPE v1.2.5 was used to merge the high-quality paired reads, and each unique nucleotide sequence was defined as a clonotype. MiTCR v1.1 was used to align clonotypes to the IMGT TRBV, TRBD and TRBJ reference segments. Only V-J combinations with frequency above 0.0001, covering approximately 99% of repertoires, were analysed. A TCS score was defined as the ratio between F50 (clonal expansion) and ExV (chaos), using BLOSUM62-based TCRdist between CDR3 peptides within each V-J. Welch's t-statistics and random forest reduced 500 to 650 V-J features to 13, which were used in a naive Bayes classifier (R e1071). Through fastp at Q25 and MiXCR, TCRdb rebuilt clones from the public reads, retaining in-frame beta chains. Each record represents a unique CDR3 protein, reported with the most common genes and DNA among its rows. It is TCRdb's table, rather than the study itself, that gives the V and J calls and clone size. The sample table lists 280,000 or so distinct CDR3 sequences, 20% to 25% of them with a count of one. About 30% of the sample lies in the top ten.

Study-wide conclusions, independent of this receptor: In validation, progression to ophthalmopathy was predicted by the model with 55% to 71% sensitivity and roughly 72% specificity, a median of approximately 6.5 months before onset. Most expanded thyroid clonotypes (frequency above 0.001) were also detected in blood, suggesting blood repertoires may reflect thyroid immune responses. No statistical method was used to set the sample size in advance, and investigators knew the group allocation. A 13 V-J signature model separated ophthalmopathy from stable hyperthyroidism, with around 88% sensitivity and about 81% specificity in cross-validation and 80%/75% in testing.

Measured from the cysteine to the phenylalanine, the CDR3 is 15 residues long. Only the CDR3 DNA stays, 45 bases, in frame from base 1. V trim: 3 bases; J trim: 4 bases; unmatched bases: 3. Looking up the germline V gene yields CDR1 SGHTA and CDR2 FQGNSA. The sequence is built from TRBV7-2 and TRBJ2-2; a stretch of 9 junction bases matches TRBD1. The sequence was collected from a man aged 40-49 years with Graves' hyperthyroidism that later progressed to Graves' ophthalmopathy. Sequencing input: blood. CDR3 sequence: CASSFKTGGTGELFF. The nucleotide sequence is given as TGTGCCAGCAGCTTTAAGACAGGGGGCACCGGGGAGCTGTTTTTT.